This T cell receptor (beta chain) is drawn from a study of shared clonotypes between healthy human individuals. Some clones are missing from TCRdb's copy, which holds only in-frame ones; the method was immunoSEQ multiplex PCR. This table has approximately 640,000 clones, approximately 75% appearing once. Trimming left V 0 bases short and J 1 base short, with 19 bases between. Germline CDR1 is SEHNR and CDR2 is FQNEAQ (reference sequence). This CDR3 region has 18 residues. The TCR originated in a young woman in good health. The V and J genes are TRBV7-9 and TRBJ2-7; D is unresolved. Sequencing was carried out using memory CD4+ T cells sorted from blood. Noted subset: CD45RA-negative fraction. The CDR3 sequence is CASSLALVGQKSSYEQYF. The CDR3 DNA reads TGTGCCAGCAGCTTAGCTTTAGTCGGCCAGAAGAGTTCCTACGAGCAGTACTTC.